The source of this TCR beta chain is a study of blood T cell repertoires in COVID-19. This clone was seen just once. Assay used: immunoSEQ multiplex PCR; TCRdb lists only in-frame clones, some missing. Of fewer than 350,000 clones listed, 70% to 90% were seen once; the top ten hold more than 10%. Germline CDR1 is MNHEY and CDR2 is SMNVEV (reference sequence). The V end was cut by 3 bases, the J end by 0 bases, with 28 bases between. The CDR3 sequence is 21 residues long. The chain combines TRBV27 with TRBJ2-3, with D maybe TRBD2 (6 bases). The source material was peripheral blood. This sequence was found in a woman aged 30 to 39 with COVID-19, enrolled during active disease. The CDR3 region is CASSFRALLADLSPSTDTQYF. In DNA, the CDR3 is TGTGCCAGCAGTTTTAGGGCCCTTTTAGCGGACCTATCACCAAGCACAGATACGCAGTATTTT.